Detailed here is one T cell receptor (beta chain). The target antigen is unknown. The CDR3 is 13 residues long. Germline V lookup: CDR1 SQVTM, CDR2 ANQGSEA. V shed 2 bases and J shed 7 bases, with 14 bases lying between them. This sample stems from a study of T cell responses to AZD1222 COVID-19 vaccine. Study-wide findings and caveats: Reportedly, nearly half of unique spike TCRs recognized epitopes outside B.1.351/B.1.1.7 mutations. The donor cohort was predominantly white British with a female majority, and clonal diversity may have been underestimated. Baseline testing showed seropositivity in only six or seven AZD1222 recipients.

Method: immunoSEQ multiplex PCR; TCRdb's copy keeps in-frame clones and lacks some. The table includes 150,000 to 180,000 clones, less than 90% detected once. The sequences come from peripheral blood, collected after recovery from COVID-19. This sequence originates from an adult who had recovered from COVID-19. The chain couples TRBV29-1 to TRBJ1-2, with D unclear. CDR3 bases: TGCAGCGTTGAACCCGGGGAACGAGGTGGCTACACCTTC. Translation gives CSVEPGERGGYTF.